This section outlines one TCR beta chain sequence together with its context. A multiplex PCR was run with 60 Vbeta primers and 13 Jbeta primers. The protocol was immunoSEQ multiplex PCR, while the TCRdb copy is restricted to in-frame clones and leaves out a portion. The table shows around 95,000 clones, with 65% to 90% occurring only once. The V gene's germline CDR1 is SGHDN and CDR2 FVKESK. The CDR3 has 14 amino acids. V was trimmed by 0 bases and J by 7 bases, leaving 9 bases between them. The entry originates in a study of cytomegalovirus exposure and HLA in healthy donors. This chain uses TRBV14 with TRBJ1-4; the D gene is possibly TRBD1 (6 bases). Sequencing was performed on PBMCs. The TCR sequence derives from a man under 40 in good health and CMV-seropositive. The CDR3 reads CASSQDQGFEKLFF. The CDR3 DNA is TGTGCCAGCAGCCAAGATCAGGGGTTTGAAAAACTGTTTTTT.